This T cell receptor beta chain was sequenced during a study of T-cell memory formation after mild COVID-19. Whole-study context: Each donor largely had its own TCR clusters.

Study-level results: Clones that got smaller from day 15 to 85 had even CD4/CD8, while clones growing later tipped toward CD4+.

cDNA libraries for TCR alpha and TCR beta, carrying sample barcodes and UMIs, came from 5'RACE with constant-segment primers. TCRdb called the 5' RACE reads again in MiXCR, with one record for every CDR3 protein. The profile shows hundreds of thousands of distinct CDR3 sequences, about 22% of them singletons. V was clipped by 6 bases and J by 5 bases, with 17 bases between them. The CDR3 is 14 amino acids. Germline V CDR1 and CDR2: MGHDK, SYGVNS. This clonotype was observed a handful of times. Its antigen is not identified. This clonotype was sampled from an adult woman who had mild COVID-19 (a few samples of this study predate the infection). Cell type and time point are not known. The V and J genes are TRBV25-1 and TRBJ2-7; D tentatively fits TRBD1 or TRBD2 (5 bases each). The sample was PBMCs or a T cell subset sorted from them (not recorded which). The CDR3: CASRFGAGSDEQYF. DNA for the CDR3: TGTGCCAGCAGGTTTGGGGCAGGGAGCGACGAGCAGTACTTC.